This entry concerns a single T cell receptor beta chain. Time point in this sample: pre-sensitization, week 0. Described treatment: therapeutic diphenylcyclopropenone sensitization with weekly scalp DPC. Every donor had alopecia and was 18 to 70 years old; all were suitable for DPC. This sample is part of a study of human T cells and chemical hapten exposure. In the study overall: After 6 days, upper back 0.01% DPC patch tests were scored.

TCRdb re-analysed the RACE reads in MiXCR, keeping a single row per CDR3 protein. The repertoire has more than 300,000 distinct CDR3 sequences, 4.5% to 6% of them found once; the top ten carry roughly 2.6%. The sequence derives from a woman between 45 and 65 years old with alopecia areata. Some clones in this sample may be carry-over from other donors' samples. The input for sequencing was whole blood, taken in connection with sensitization to the hapten diphenylcyclopropenone (DPC).

The CDR3: CASSPGTVATNEKLFF. In DNA form, the CDR3 reads TGTGCCAGCTCACCAGGGACAGTTGCAACTAATGAAAAACTGTTTTTT. This chain uses TRBV18 with TRBJ1-4; 7 bases align to TRBD1. Germline-derived CDR1 and CDR2 are KGHSH and LQKENI. CDR3 length: 16 residues. V lost 2 bases and J lost 0; bases outside the gene matches: 3.